This is a list of T cell receptor beta chains from one sample in a study of response to subunit inactivated influenza vaccine. TCRdb reanalysed the RT-PCR reads using MiXCR and keeps one entry per CDR3 protein. The sample consists of hundreds of thousands of distinct CDR3 sequences, about a fifth of them appearing once. The sample was PBMCs from blood, taken about 20 months after vaccination. Receptors originate from a man aged 50-75 years who received an inactivated influenza vaccine. The CDR3 runs from the conserved cysteine through the conserved F or W. A D gene is named only where the DNA matches it firmly. The size entry is marked missing in some rows and otherwise reads once, few, many or a size class.

j_call | d_call | v_call | clone_size | cdr3_aa | cdr3_nt
TRBJ2-7 | - | TRBV7-9 | - | CASSPGPHSEQYF | TGTGCCAGCAGCCCAGGACCCCACAGCGAGCAGTACTTC
TRBJ2-2 | - | TRBV29-1 | few | CSVETGDTNTGELFF | TGCAGCGTTGAAACAGGTGACACGAACACCGGGGAGCTGTTTTTT
TRBJ2-3 | - | TRBV19 | - | CASSISGSRRTDTQYF | TGTGCCAGTAGTATTTCCGGCTCACGGCGCACAGATACGCAGTATTTT
TRBJ1-6 | TRBD1 | TRBV20-1 | few | CSARDLSTGGNNSPLHF | TGCAGTGCTAGAGATCTTTCGACAGGGGGTAATAATTCACCCCTCCACTTT
TRBJ2-3 | - | TRBV3-1 | few | CASSQGAATQYF | TGTGCCAGCAGCCAAGGGGCGGCTACGCAGTATTTT
TRBJ1-2 | - | TRBV12-3/TRBV12-4 | few | CASSLSSAGTYGYTF | TGTGCCAGCAGTTTGTCTAGCGCAGGTACCTATGGCTACACCTTC
TRBJ1-1 | - | TRBV9 | many | CASSVAQGSTEAFF | TGTGCCAGCAGCGTAGCTCAGGGGTCCACTGAAGCTTTCTTT
TRBJ1-5 | TRBD1 | TRBV5-1 | many | CASSLTGDQPQHF | TGTGCCAGCAGCTTAACAGGGGACCAGCCCCAGCATTTT
TRBJ2-1 | - | TRBV20-1 | few | CSARSDQRVINEQFF | TGCAGTGCTAGGTCGGACCAGCGGGTGATCAATGAGCAGTTCTTC
TRBJ2-7 | TRBD2 | TRBV7-2 | - | CASSSTSGAYEQYF | TGTGCCAGCAGCTCGACTAGCGGGGCCTACGAGCAGTACTTC
TRBJ2-1 | - | TRBV2 | - | CASSESGQGLDNEQFF | TGTGCCAGCAGTGAATCCGGGCAGGGGCTCGACAATGAGCAGTTCTTC
TRBJ2-1 | - | TRBV2 | - | CASSFPLGHPTFEQFF | TGTGCCAGCAGTTTCCCCCTAGGTCACCCAACCTTTGAGCAGTTCTTC
TRBJ2-1 | TRBD1 | TRBV5-1 | - | CASSLRQGLNNEQFF | TGCGCCAGCAGCTTAAGACAGGGATTGAACAATGAGCAGTTCTTC
TRBJ1-1 | TRBD1 | TRBV5-1 | few | CASSADRAAEAFF | TGCGCCAGCAGCGCAGACAGGGCAGCTGAAGCTTTCTTT
TRBJ1-5 | TRBD1 | TRBV20-1 | few | CSARGAGGSNQPQHF | TGCAGTGCTAGAGGAGCAGGGGGGAGCAATCAGCCCCAGCATTTT
TRBJ2-3 | - | TRBV2 | - | CASSGETVLDTQYF | TGTGCCAGCAGTGGAGAGACAGTCCTGGATACGCAGTATTTT
TRBJ2-5 | - | TRBV4-3 | - | CASSQDKGTPAQYF | TGCGCCAGCAGCCAAGATAAGGGCACTCCGGCCCAGTACTTC
TRBJ2-3 | - | TRBV12-3/TRBV12-4 | many | CASSGNTDTQYF | TGTGCCAGCAGCGGAAACACAGATACGCAGTATTTT
TRBJ2-2 | TRBD2 | TRBV27 | - | CASSLVAGGPSFAGELFF | TGTGCCAGCAGTTTAGTAGCGGGGGGGCCGTCGTTTGCCGGGGAGCTGTTTTTT
TRBJ1-2 | - | TRBV6-2/TRBV6-3 | few | CASSYSGPQLRGYTF | TGTGCCAGCAGTTACTCCGGGCCACAGTTACGGGGCTACACCTTC
TRBJ1-5 | - | TRBV7-8 | few | CASSYNIQPQHF | TGTGCCAGCAGCTACAATATACAGCCCCAGCATTTT
TRBJ1-2 | - | TRBV29-1 | few | CSGMEGNYGYTF | TGCAGTGGAATGGAGGGAAACTATGGCTACACCTTC
TRBJ1-1 | - | TRBV20-1 | - | CSAREIRWEAFF | TGCAGTGCTAGGGAGATCAGGTGGGAAGCTTTCTTT
TRBJ2-3 | TRBD2 | TRBV5-1 | few | CASSPEASGYTDTQYF | TGCGCCAGCAGCCCGGAGGCTAGCGGCTACACAGATACGCAGTATTTT
TRBJ2-5 | - | TRBV3-1 | once | CASSPLGPARETQYF | TGTGCCAGCAGCCCCCTGGGACCAGCCCGGGAGACCCAGTACTTC
TRBJ1-2 | - | TRBV7-9 | many | CASSLTLGIYGYTF | TGTGCCAGCAGCTTAACGTTAGGGATCTATGGCTACACCTTC
TRBJ2-1 | - | TRBV20-1 | few | CSAPLKVILDRNEQFF | TGCAGTGCTCCCCTCAAAGTTATTCTAGATCGCAATGAGCAGTTCTTC
TRBJ1-5 | TRBD1 | TRBV27 | - | CASRPGQGVQPQHF | TGTGCCAGCAGGCCGGGACAGGGGGTTCAGCCCCAGCATTTT
TRBJ2-7 | TRBD2 | TRBV18 | few | CASSPIAGANYEQYF | TGTGCCAGCTCACCAATAGCGGGGGCCAACTACGAGCAGTACTTC
TRBJ2-5 | TRBD2 | TRBV6-2/TRBV6-3 | few | CASSLPLAANVKTQYF | TGTGCCAGCAGCTTACCCCTAGCGGCCAACGTTAAGACCCAGTACTTC
TRBJ1-1 | - | TRBV9 | - | CASSGARGGDTEAFF | TGTGCCAGCAGCGGAGCCCGGGGCGGGGACACTGAAGCTTTCTTT
TRBJ1-5 | - | TRBV19 | - | CASSMRPTQPNQPQHF | TGTGCCAGTAGTATGAGGCCCACACAACCCAATCAGCCCCAGCATTTT
TRBJ2-7 | TRBD1 | TRBV29-1 | - | CSGGQTYEQYF | TGCAGCGGGGGACAGACCTACGAGCAGTACTTC
TRBJ1-5 | - | TRBV20-1 | - | CSAGKGSNQPQHF | TGCAGTGCTGGGAAGGGAAGCAATCAGCCCCAGCATTTT
TRBJ2-7 | TRBD1 | TRBV29-1 | few | CSVDLSGGGEQYF | TGCAGCGTTGACTTGTCAGGGGGCGGCGAGCAGTACTTC
TRBJ2-5 | - | TRBV2 | few | CASSVLETQYF | TGTGCCAGCAGTGTTTTGGAGACCCAGTACTTC
TRBJ1-5 | - | TRBV28 | few | CASSRPGPKNQPQHF | TGTGCCAGCAGCAGACCAGGGCCCAAGAATCAGCCCCAGCATTTT
TRBJ2-1 | TRBD2 | TRBV28 | few | CASSSIAGGRNEQFF | TGTGCCAGCAGCTCGATAGCGGGAGGGCGAAATGAGCAGTTCTTC
TRBJ2-1 | - | TRBV28 | - | CASGSSYNEQFF | TGTGCCAGTGGGAGCTCCTACAATGAGCAGTTCTTC
TRBJ2-7 | - | TRBV4-3 | few | CASSHAKGDEQYF | TGCGCCAGCAGCCACGCGAAGGGGGACGAGCAGTACTTC
TRBJ1-4 | - | TRBV20-1 | - | CSARRQNREKLFF | TGCAGTGCTAGAAGACAAAACCGGGAAAAACTGTTTTTT
TRBJ1-2 | - | TRBV20-1 | few | CSARREGFHGYTF | TGCAGTGCTAGGAGGGAGGGTTTCCATGGCTACACCTTC
TRBJ2-3 | TRBD2 | TRBV10-1 | - | CASRALAGATDTQYF | TGCGCCAGCAGAGCCCTAGCGGGGGCCACAGATACGCAGTATTTT
TRBJ2-1 | TRBD2 | TRBV28 | - | CAILSGGRYNEQFF | TGTGCCATTCTAAGCGGGGGGAGGTACAATGAGCAGTTCTTC
TRBJ2-3 | TRBD2 | TRBV20-1 | - | CSASFTSGSTDTQYF | TGCAGTGCTAGTTTCACTAGCGGGAGCACAGATACGCAGTATTTT